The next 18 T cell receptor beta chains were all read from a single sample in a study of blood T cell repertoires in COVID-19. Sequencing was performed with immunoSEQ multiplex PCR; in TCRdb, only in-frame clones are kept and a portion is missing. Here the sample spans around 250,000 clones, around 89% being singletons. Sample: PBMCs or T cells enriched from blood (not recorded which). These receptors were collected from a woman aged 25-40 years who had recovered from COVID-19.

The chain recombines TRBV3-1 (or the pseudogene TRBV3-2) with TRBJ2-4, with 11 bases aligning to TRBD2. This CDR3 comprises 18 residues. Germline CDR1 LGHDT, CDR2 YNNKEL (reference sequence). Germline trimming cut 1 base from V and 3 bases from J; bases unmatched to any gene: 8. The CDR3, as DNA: TGTGCCAGCAGCCAAGGGCTAGCGGGAGGACCGGTCAAAAACATTCAGTACTTC. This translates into CASSQGLAGGPVKNIQYF.

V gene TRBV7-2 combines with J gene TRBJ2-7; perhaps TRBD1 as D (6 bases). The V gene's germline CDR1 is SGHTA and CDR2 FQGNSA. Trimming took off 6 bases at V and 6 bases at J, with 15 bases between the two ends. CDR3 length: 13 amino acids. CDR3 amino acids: CASSQGGYSEQYF. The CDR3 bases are TGTGCCAGCAGTCAAGGGGGATACTCCGAGCAGTACTTC.

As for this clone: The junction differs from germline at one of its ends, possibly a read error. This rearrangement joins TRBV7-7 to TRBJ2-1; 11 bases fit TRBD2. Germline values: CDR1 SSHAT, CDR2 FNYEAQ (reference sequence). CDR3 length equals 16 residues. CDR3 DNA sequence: TGTGCTAGCAGCCTTAGTGGGACTAGCGGTTACAATGAGCAGTTCTTC. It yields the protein CASSLSGTSGYNEQFF.

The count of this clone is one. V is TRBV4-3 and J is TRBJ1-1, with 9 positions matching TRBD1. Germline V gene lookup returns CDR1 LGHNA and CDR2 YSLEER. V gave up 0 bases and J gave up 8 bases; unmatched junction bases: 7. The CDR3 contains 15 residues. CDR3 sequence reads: CASSQDSRTGEEAFF. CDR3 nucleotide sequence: TGCGCCAGCAGCCAAGATAGTAGGACAGGGGAAGAAGCTTTCTTT.

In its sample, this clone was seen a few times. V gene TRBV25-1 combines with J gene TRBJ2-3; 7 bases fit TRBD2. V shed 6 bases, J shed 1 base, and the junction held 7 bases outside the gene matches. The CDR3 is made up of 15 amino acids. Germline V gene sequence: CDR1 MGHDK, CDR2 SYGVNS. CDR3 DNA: TGTGCCAGCAGGAGTAGCGGGTCCCGCACAGATACGCAGTATTTT. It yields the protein CASRSSGSRTDTQYF.

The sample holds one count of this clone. CDR3 nucleotide sequence: TGTGCCAGCAGCTTAGCCTTGACAAATACGCAGTATTTT. Protein product: CASSLALTNTQYF. This chain uses TRBV7-2 with TRBJ2-3; no definite D call. CDR1 SGHTA and CDR2 FQGNSA come from the germline V gene. Trimming removed 0 bases from V and 7 bases from J, with 8 bases in between. CDR3 length: 13 residues. Full variable domain (missing parts from reference TRBV7-2 and TRBJ2-3): GAGVSQSPSNKVTEKGKDVELRCDPISGHTALYWYRQSLGQGLEFLIYFQGNSAPDKSGLPSDRFSAERTGGSVSTLTIQRTQQEDSAVYLCASSLALTNTQYFGPGTRLTVL.

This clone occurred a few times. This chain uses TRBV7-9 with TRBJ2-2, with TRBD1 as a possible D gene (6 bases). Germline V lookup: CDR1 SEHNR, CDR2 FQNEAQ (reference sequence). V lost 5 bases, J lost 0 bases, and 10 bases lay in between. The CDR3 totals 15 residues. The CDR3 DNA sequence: TGTGCCAGCAGCAGGACAGACGCGAACACCGGGGAGCTGTTTTTT. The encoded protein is CASSRTDANTGELFF.

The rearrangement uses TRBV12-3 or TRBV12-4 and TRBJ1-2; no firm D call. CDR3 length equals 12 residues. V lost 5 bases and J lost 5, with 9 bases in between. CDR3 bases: TGTGCCAGCAGTGATGGACTTTATGGCTACACCTTC. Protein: CASSDGLYGYTF.

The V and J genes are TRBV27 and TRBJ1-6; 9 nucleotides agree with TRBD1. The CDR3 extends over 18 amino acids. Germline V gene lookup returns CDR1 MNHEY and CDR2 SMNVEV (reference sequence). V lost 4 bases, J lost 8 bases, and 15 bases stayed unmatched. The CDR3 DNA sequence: TGTGCCAGCAGTTCCTCAACAGCCACAGGGGGCATTTATTCACCCCTCCACTTT. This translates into CASSSSTATGGIYSPLHF.

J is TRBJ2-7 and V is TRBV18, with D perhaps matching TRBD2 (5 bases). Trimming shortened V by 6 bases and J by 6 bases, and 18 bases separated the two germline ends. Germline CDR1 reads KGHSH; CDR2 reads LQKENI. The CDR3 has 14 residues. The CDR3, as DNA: TGTGCCAGCTCCCGATCCGGGGTCTTCGGCGAGCAGTACTTC. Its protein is CASSRSGVFGEQYF. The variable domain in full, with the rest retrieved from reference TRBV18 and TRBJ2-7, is NAGVMQNPRHLVRRRGQEARLRCSPMKGHSHVYWYRQLPEEGLKFMVYLQKENIIDESGMPKERFSAEFPKEGPSILRIQQVVRGDSAAYFCASSRSGVFGEQYFGPGTRLTVT.

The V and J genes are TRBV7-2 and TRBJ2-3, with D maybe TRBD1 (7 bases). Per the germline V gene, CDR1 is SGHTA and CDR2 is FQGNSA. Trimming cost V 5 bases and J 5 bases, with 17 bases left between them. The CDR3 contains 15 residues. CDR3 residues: CASSPQGGWGDTQYF. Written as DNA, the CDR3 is TGTGCCAGCAGCCCCCAGGGGGGATGGGGAGATACGCAGTATTTT.

The chain's CDR3 is CASSLGTADYGYTF. In DNA, the CDR3 is TGTGCCAGCTCACTCGGGACAGCCGACTATGGCTACACCTTC. The chain uses TRBV18 and TRBJ1-2; 7 bases map to TRBD1. CDR3 size: 14 residues. Germline V gene lookup returns CDR1 KGHSH and CDR2 LQKENI. Losses at the gene ends were 4 bases for V and 3 bases for J; bases not matched to a gene: 5.

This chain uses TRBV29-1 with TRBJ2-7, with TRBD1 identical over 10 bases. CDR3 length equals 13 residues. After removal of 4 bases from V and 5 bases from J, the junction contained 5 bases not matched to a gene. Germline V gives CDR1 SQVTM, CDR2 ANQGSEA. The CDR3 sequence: CSVGGTGVHEQYF. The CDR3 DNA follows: TGCAGCGTTGGTGGGACAGGGGTCCACGAGCAGTACTTC.

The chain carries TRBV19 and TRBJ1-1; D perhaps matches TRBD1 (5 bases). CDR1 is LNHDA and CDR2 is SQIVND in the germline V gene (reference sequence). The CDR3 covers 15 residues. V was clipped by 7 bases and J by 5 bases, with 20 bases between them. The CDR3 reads CASKFQGGGLTEAFF. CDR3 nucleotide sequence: TGTGCCAGTAAATTCCAGGGTGGTGGGTTGACTGAAGCTTTCTTT.

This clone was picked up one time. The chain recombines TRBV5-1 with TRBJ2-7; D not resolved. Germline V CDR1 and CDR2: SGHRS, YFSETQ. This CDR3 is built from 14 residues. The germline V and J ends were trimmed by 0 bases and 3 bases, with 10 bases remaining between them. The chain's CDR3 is CASSLAVRIYEQYF. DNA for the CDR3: TGCGCCAGCAGCTTGGCGGTCCGAATCTACGAGCAGTACTTC.

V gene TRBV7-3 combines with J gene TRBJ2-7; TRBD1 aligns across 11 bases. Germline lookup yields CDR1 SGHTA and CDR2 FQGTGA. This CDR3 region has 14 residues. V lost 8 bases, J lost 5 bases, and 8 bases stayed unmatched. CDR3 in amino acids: CASGPGQGDHEQYF. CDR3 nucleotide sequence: TGTGCCAGCGGCCCGGGACAGGGGGATCACGAGCAGTACTTC.

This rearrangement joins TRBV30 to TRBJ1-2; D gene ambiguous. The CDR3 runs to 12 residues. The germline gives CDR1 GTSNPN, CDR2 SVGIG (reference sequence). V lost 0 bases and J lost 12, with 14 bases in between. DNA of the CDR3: TGTGCCTGGAGTGTAACGCTCCTAAGCCACACCTTC. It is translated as CAWSVTLLSHTF.

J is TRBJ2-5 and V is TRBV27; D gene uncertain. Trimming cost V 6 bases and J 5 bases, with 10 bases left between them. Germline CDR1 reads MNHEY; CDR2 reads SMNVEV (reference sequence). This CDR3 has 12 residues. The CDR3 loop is CASRGPWETQYF. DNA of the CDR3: TGTGCCAGCAGGGGCCCGTGGGAGACCCAGTACTTC.